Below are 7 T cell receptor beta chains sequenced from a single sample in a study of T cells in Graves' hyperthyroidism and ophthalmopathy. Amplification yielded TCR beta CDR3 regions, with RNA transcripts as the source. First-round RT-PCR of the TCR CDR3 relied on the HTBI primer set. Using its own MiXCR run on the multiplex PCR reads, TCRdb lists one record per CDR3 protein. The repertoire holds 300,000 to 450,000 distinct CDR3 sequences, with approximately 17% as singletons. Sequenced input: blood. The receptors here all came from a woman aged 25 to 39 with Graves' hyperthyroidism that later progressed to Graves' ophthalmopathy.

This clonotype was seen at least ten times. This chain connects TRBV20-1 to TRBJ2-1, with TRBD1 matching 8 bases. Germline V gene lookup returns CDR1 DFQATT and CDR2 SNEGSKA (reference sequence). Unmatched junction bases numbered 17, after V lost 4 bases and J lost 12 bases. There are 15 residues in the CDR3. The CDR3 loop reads CSATGPGTGDGRQFF. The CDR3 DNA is TGCAGTGCTACTGGACCAGGGACAGGCGACGGAAGGCAGTTCTTC.

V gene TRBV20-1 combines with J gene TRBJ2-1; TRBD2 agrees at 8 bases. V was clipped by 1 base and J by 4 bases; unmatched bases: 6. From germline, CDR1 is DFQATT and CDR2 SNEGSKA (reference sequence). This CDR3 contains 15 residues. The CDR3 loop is CSARGSSGWYNEQFF. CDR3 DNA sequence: TGCAGTGCTAGAGGTTCTAGCGGGTGGTACAATGAGCAGTTCTTC.

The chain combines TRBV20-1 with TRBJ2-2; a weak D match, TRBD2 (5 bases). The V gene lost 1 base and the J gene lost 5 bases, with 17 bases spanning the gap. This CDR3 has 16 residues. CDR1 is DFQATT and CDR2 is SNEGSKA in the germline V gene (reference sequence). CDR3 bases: TGCAGTGCTAGAGGGGCTAGCCGGCGATCGACCGGGGAGCTGTTTTTT. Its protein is CSARGASRRSTGELFF.

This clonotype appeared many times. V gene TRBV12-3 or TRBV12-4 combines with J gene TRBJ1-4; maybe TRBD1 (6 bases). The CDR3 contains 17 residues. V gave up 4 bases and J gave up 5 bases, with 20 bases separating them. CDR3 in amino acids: CASSSLTTGSGNEKLFF. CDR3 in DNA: TGTGCCAGCAGTTCCCTTACGACAGGATCCGGAAATGAAAAACTGTTTTTT.

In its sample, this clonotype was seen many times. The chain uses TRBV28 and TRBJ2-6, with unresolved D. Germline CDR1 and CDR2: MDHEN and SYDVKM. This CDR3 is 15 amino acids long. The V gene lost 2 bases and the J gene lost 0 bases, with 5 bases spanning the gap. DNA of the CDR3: TGTGCCAGCAGTTTAGGTTACTCTGGGGCCAACGTCCTGACTTTC. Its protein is CASSLGYSGANVLTF.

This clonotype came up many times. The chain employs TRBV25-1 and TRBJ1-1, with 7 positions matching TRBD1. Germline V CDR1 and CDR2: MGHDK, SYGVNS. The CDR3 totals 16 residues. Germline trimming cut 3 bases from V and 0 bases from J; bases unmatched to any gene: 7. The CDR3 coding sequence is TGTGCCAGCAGTGATCAGGGGGTAGGTATGAACACTGAAGCTTTCTTT. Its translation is CASSDQGVGMNTEAFF.

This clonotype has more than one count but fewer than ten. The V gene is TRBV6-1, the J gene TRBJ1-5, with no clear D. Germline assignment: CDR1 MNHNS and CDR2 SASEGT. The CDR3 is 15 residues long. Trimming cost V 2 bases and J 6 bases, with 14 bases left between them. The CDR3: CASSESTSGRQPQHF. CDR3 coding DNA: TGTGCCAGCAGTGAATCTACCTCTGGACGTCAGCCCCAGCATTTT.